Below, 8 T cell receptor beta chains from the same sample are listed, as sequenced in a study of T cells in pancreatic ductal adenocarcinoma. The assay was immunoSEQ multiplex PCR, and TCRdb's table has in-frame clones only and misses some. The profile covers over 15,000 clones, with around 91% appearing a single time and approximately 16% taken by the ten largest. Surgery without prior neoadjuvant therapy was the treatment of the selected pancreatic ductal adenocarcinoma patients. The sample taken for sequencing was PBMCs. The receptors derive from a human donor with pancreatic ductal adenocarcinoma.

V and J are TRBV6-5 and TRBJ1-6; D gene unclear. The ends were cut back, 0 bases at V and 8 bases at J, with 11 bases in the middle. Germline lookup yields CDR1 MNHEY and CDR2 SVGAGI. The CDR3 spans 15 residues. As DNA, the CDR3 is TGTGCCAGCAGTTACTCGAGGTTCGGGGATTCACCCCTCCACTTT. Amino acid sequence: CASSYSRFGDSPLHF.

V and J are TRBV19 and TRBJ2-3; D is unresolved. CDR3 length equals 11 residues. V shed 5 bases and J shed 6 bases, with 6 bases lying between them. Germline assignment: CDR1 LNHDA and CDR2 SQIVND (reference sequence). The CDR3 sequence: CASSRWDTQYF. The CDR3 region has the DNA TGTGCCAGTAGTCGGTGGGATACGCAGTATTTT.

This chain connects TRBV5-6 to TRBJ2-5, with D possibly TRBD1 on 6 matching bases. Trimming removed 4 bases from V and 6 bases from J, with 16 bases in between. The germline V gene encodes CDR1 SGHDT and CDR2 YYEEEE. The CDR3 runs 14 residues. The CDR3 nucleotides are TGTGCCAGCAGCGGAACAGGGTGGGGGAAGACCCAGTACTTC. Translating it yields CASSGTGWGKTQYF.

The chain employs TRBV28 and TRBJ2-2, with 8 nucleotides matching TRBD2. Germline CDR1 reads MDHEN; CDR2 reads SYDVKM. This CDR3 has 17 residues. Trimming cost V 2 bases and J 6 bases; bases outside gene matches: 11. The CDR3 nucleotides read TGTGCCAGCAGTTTAATAGCCCGGGAGGGTAAGGCCGGGGAGCTGTTTTTT. Amino acids: CASSLIAREGKAGELFF.

This clone was picked up one time. The chain uses TRBV4-2 and TRBJ1-5; D gene uncertain. The CDR3 covers 14 residues. In germline, CDR1 is LGHNA, CDR2 YNFKEQ. Trimming took 0 bases from V and 1 from J, leaving 4 bases between them. The DNA of the CDR3 is TGTGCCAGCAGCCAAGACGGGAGCAATCAGCCCCAGCATTTT. Amino acid sequence: CASSQDGSNQPQHF.

The genes are TRBV5-4 and TRBJ1-3; tentative D call: TRBD1 (5 bases). V gave up 5 bases and J gave up 0 bases, with 21 bases separating them. Germline V lookup: CDR1 SGHNT, CDR2 YYREEE (reference sequence). This CDR3 spans 18 amino acids. CDR3 DNA sequence: TGTGCCAGCAGGTCGGGGACCGATCCACCCATCTCTGGAAACACCATATATTTT. It yields the protein CASRSGTDPPISGNTIYF.

V gene TRBV9 combines with J gene TRBJ2-1; 7 nucleotides line up with TRBD1. The CDR3 sequence is 15 residues long. V trimming: 0 bases; J trimming: 3 bases; junction bases outside the gene matches: 3. Germline lookup yields CDR1 SGDLS and CDR2 YYNGEE. CDR3 sequence (DNA): TGTGCCAGCAGCGTAGAGGGGGCGTTCTACAATGAGCAGTTCTTC. This encodes CASSVEGAFYNEQFF.

The chain links TRBV28 to TRBJ1-2; possibly TRBD1 for D (6 bases). This CDR3 spans 15 amino acids. Germline CDR1 reads MDHEN; CDR2 reads SYDVKM. Trimming took off 2 bases at V and 6 bases at J, with 16 bases between the two ends. This CDR3 is CASSLLGGRLDGYTF. The CDR3 DNA reads TGTGCCAGCAGTTTACTTGGGGGGCGATTGGATGGCTACACCTTC.